Below are 8 T cell receptor beta chains sequenced from a single sample in a study of T cell responses to AZD1222 COVID-19 vaccine. Sequencing was performed with immunoSEQ multiplex PCR; in TCRdb, only in-frame clones are kept and a portion is missing. The table shows about 100,000 clones, with approximately 89% occurring only once. The sequencing used peripheral blood, collected 28 days after the second AZD1222 dose. The receptors here all came from an adult who received the AZD1222 COVID-19 vaccine.

This clone was counted ten times or more. The chain couples TRBV28 to TRBJ2-1; 13 bases line up with TRBD2. CDR1 is MDHEN and CDR2 is SYDVKM in the germline V gene. V trimming: 4 bases; J trimming: 6 bases; junction bases outside the gene matches: 0. This CDR3 has 14 amino acids. In DNA form, the CDR3 reads TGTGCCAGCAGTTGGACTAGCGGGAGCAATGAGCAGTTCTTC. It encodes CASSWTSGSNEQFF.

The chain joins TRBV5-4 to TRBJ1-5, with 8 bases that match TRBD1. The V and J ends lost 4 bases and 4 bases, in that order; junction bases with no gene match: 4. Germline V gives CDR1 SGHNT, CDR2 YYREEE (reference sequence). The CDR3 has 14 amino acids. CDR3 loop: CASSLQGANQPQHF. In DNA, the CDR3 is TGTGCCAGCAGCCTCCAGGGGGCAAATCAGCCCCAGCATTTT.

The chain joins TRBV7-9 to TRBJ1-4, with no clear D. Germline assignment: CDR1 SEHNR and CDR2 FQNEAQ (reference sequence). The CDR3 sequence is 14 residues long. V was trimmed by 3 bases and J by 8 bases, leaving 13 bases between them. The CDR3, as DNA: TGTGCCAGCAGCTTGGCCAGGAACTCAGAAAAACTGTTTTTT. It translates to CASSLARNSEKLFF.

This chain joins TRBV19 and TRBJ1-5; maybe TRBD1 (5 bases). V was trimmed by 1 base and J by 6 bases, leaving 7 bases between them. This CDR3 has 13 amino acids. Germline CDR1 reads LNHDA; CDR2 reads SQIVND (reference sequence). CDR3 in DNA: TGTGCCAGTAGTATAGGACAGCGTCAGCCCCAGCATTTT. It translates to CASSIGQRQPQHF.

The CDR3 sequence: CASSLGEYNEQFF. CDR3 nucleotide sequence: TGTGCCAGCAGCTTAGGGGAGTACAATGAGCAGTTCTTC. V gene TRBV7-8 combines with J gene TRBJ2-1; D possibly corresponds to TRBD2 (5 bases). V lost 1 base to trimming and J lost 4 bases, with 5 bases between them. This CDR3 has 13 amino acids. Germline CDR1 and CDR2: SGHVS and FQNEAQ.

The V call is TRBV29-1, the J call TRBJ2-3, with D possibly matching TRBD2 (5 bases). Looked up from germline, CDR1 is SQVTM and CDR2 is ANQGSEA. Trimming took off 6 bases at V and 4 bases at J, with 8 bases between the two ends. The CDR3 has 11 residues. CDR3 in amino acids: CSVAEADTQYF. CDR3 sequence (DNA): TGCAGCGTCGCGGAGGCAGATACGCAGTATTTT.

The chain joins TRBV14 to TRBJ1-6, with D uncertain. Germline-derived CDR1 and CDR2 are SGHDN and FVKESK. CDR3 length: 13 residues. Trimming left V 4 bases short and J 8 bases short, with 9 bases between. CDR3 in amino acids: CASSPRTHSPLHF. CDR3 in DNA: TGTGCCAGCAGCCCGCGGACGCATTCACCCCTCCACTTT.

This chain uses TRBV10-3 with TRBJ1-2; D gene ambiguous. Per germline, CDR1 ENHRY and CDR2 SYGVKD. Trimming left V 2 bases short and J 0 bases short, with 16 bases between. The CDR3 loop spans 17 amino acids. The CDR3 region is CAISEGVLRRSNYGYTF. In DNA form, the CDR3 reads TGTGCCATCAGTGAGGGGGTCTTGCGACGCTCTAACTATGGCTACACCTTC.